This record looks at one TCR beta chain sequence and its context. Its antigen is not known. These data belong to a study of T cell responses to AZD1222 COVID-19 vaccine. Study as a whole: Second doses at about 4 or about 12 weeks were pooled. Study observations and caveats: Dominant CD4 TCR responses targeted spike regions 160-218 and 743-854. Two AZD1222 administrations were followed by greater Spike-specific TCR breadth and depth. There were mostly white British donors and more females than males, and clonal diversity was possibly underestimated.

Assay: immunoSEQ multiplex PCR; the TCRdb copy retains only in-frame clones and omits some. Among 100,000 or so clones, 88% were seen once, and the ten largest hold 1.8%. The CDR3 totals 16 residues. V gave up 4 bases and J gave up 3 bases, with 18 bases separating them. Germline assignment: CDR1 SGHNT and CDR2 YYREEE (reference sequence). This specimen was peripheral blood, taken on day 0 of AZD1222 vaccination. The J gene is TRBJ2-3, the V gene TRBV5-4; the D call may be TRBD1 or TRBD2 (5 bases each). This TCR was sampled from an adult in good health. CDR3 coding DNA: TGTGCCAGCAGCCCCCAGACAGCCAGGAGGACAGATACGCAGTATTTT. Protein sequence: CASSPQTARRTDTQYF.